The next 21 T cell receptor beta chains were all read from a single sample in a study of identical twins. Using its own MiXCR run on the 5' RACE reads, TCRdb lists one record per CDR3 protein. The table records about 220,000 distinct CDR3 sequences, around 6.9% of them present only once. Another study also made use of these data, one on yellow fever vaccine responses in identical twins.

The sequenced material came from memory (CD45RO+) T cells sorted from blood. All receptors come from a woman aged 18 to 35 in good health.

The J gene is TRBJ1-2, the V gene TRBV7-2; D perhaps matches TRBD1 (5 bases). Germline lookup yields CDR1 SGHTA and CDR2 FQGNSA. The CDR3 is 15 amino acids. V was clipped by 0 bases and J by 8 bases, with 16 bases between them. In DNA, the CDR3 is TGTGCCAGCAGCTTAGCGGTCAGGCAGGGTCGGGGCTACACCTTC. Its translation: CASSLAVRQGRGYTF.

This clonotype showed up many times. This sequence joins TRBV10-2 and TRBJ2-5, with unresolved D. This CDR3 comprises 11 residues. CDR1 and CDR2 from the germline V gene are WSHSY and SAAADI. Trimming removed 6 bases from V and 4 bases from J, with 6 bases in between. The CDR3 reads CASRQRETQYF. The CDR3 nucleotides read TGCGCCAGCAGGCAAAGAGAGACCCAGTACTTC.

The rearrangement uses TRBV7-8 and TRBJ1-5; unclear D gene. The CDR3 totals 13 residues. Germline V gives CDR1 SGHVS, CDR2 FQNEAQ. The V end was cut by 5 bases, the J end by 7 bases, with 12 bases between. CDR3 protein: CASSARQGQPQHF. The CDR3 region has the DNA TGTGCCAGCAGCGCACGGCAAGGGCAGCCCCAGCATTTT.

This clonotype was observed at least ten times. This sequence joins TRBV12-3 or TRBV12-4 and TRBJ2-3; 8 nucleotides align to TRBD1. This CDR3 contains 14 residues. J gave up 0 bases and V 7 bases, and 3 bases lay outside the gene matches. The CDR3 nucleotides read TGTGCCAGCAACCGACAGGGGAGCACAGATACGCAGTATTTT. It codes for CASNRQGSTDTQYF.

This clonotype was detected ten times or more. Written as DNA, the CDR3 is TGTGCCAGCAGTTTATCAGGGAGTTACCGGGAGCTGTTTTTT. Amino acids: CASSLSGSYRELFF. This rearrangement joins TRBV12-3 or TRBV12-4 to TRBJ2-2, with D tentatively TRBD1 or TRBD2 (5 bases each). The V end lost 2 bases, the J end lost 9 bases, and 13 bases lay between the germline ends. The CDR3 contains 14 residues.

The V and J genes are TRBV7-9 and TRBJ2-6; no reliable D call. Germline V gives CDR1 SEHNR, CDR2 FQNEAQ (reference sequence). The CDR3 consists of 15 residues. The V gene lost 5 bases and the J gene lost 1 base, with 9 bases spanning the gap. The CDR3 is CASSDSKSGANVLTF. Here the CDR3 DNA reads TGTGCCAGCAGCGACTCTAAGTCTGGGGCCAACGTCCTGACTTTC.

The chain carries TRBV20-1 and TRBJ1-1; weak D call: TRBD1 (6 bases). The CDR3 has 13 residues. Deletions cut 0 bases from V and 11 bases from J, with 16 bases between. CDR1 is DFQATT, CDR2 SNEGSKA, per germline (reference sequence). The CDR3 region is CSARDTGFVKAFF. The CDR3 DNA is TGCAGTGCTAGAGATACAGGGTTTGTGAAGGCTTTCTTT.

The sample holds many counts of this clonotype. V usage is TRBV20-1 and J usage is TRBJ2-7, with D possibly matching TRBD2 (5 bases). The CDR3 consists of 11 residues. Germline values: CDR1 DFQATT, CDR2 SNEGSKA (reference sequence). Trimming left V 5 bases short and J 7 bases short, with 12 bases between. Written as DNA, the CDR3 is TGCAGTGCTTTGACGGGATATGAGCAGTACTTC. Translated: CSALTGYEQYF.

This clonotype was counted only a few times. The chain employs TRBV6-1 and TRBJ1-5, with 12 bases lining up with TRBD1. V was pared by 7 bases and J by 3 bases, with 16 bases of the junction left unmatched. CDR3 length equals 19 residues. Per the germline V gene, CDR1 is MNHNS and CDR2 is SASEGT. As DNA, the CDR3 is TGTGCCAGCAAGAGATCGGGACAGGGGGCTACGGATTTCAATCAGCCCCAGCATTTT. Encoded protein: CASKRSGQGATDFNQPQHF.

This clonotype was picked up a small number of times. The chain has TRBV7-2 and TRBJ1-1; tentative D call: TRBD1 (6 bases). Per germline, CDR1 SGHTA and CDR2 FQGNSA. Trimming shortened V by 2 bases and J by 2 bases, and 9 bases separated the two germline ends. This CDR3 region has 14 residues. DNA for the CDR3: TGTGCCAGCAGCTTATTGGGGGGCAACACTGAAGCTTTCTTT. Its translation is CASSLLGGNTEAFF.

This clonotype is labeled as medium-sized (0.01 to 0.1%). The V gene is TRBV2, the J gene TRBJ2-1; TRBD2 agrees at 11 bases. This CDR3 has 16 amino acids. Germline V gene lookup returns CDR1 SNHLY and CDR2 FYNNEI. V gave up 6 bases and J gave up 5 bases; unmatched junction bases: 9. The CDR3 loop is CASSHTGTSGDNEQFF. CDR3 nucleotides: TGTGCCAGCAGCCATACCGGGACTAGCGGAGACAATGAGCAGTTCTTC.

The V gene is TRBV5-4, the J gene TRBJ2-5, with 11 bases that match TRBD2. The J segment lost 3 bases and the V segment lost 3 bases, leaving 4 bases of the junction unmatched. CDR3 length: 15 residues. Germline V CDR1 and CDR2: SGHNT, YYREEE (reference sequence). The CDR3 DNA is TGTGCCAGCAGCTCCCCGGGACTAGCGGAAGAGACCCAGTACTTC. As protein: CASSSPGLAEETQYF.

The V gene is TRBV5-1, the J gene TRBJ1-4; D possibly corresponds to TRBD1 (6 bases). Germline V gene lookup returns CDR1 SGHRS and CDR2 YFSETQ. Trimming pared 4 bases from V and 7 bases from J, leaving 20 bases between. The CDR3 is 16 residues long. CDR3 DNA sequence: TGCGCCAGCAGCGTCCAATCAGGGGAAAAGGGTGAAAAACTGTTTTTT. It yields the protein CASSVQSGEKGEKLFF.

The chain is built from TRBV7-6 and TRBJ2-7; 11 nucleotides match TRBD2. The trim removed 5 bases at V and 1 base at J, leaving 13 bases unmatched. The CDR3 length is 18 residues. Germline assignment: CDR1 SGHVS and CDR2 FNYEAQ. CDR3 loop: CASSKGLAGGSGSYEQYF. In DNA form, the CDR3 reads TGTGCCAGCAGCAAGGGGCTAGCGGGGGGAAGTGGATCCTACGAGCAGTACTTC.

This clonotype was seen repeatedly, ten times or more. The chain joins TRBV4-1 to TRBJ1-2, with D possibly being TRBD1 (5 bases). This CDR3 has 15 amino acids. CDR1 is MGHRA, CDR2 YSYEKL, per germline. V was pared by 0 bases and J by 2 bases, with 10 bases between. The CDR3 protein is CASSQDSRVNYGYTF. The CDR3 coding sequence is TGCGCCAGCAGCCAAGATTCCAGGGTAAACTATGGCTACACCTTC.

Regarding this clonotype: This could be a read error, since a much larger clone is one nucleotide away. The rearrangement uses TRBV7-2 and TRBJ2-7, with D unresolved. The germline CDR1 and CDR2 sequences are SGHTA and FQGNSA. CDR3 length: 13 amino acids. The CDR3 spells CASSLGQSYKQYF. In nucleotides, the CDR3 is TGTGCCAGCAGCTTAGGGCAGTCCTACAAGCAGTACTTC.

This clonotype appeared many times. CDR3 protein: CSAGGQEANYGYTF. In DNA, the CDR3 is TGCAGTGCTGGGGGACAGGAAGCTAACTATGGCTACACCTTC. V usage is TRBV20-1 and J usage is TRBJ1-2; TRBD1 agrees at 8 bases. V shed 5 bases and J 0 bases; nucleotides not matched to a gene: 5. Germline V gene lookup returns CDR1 DFQATT and CDR2 SNEGSKA (reference sequence). CDR3 length: 14 amino acids.

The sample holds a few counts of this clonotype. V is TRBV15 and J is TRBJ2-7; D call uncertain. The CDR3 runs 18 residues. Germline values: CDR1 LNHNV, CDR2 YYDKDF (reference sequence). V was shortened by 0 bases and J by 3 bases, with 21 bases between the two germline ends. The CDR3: CATSRDPFVRGHDYEQYF. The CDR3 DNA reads TGTGCCACCAGCAGAGATCCGTTCGTACGTGGGCACGACTACGAGCAGTACTTC.

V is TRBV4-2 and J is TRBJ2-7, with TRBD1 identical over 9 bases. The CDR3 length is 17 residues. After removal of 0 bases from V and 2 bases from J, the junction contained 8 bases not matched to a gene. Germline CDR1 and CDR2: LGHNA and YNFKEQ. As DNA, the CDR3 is TGTGCCAGCAGCCAAGACCTGGCGGGGGACAGGGCCTACGAGCAGTACTTC. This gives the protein CASSQDLAGDRAYEQYF.

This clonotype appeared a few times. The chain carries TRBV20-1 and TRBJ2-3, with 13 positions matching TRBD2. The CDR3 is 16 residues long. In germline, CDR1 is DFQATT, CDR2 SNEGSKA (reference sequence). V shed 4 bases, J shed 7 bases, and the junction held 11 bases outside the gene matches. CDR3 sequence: CSATQLAGGVKYTQYF. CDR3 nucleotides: TGCAGTGCTACGCAACTAGCGGGAGGGGTAAAGTATACGCAGTATTTT.

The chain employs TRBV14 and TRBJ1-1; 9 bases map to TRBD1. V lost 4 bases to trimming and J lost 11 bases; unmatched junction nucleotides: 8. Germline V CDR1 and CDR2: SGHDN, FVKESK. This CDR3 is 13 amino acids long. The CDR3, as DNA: TGTGCCAGCAGCCCAACCCGGGACAGGGAGGCTTTCTTT. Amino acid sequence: CASSPTRDREAFF.